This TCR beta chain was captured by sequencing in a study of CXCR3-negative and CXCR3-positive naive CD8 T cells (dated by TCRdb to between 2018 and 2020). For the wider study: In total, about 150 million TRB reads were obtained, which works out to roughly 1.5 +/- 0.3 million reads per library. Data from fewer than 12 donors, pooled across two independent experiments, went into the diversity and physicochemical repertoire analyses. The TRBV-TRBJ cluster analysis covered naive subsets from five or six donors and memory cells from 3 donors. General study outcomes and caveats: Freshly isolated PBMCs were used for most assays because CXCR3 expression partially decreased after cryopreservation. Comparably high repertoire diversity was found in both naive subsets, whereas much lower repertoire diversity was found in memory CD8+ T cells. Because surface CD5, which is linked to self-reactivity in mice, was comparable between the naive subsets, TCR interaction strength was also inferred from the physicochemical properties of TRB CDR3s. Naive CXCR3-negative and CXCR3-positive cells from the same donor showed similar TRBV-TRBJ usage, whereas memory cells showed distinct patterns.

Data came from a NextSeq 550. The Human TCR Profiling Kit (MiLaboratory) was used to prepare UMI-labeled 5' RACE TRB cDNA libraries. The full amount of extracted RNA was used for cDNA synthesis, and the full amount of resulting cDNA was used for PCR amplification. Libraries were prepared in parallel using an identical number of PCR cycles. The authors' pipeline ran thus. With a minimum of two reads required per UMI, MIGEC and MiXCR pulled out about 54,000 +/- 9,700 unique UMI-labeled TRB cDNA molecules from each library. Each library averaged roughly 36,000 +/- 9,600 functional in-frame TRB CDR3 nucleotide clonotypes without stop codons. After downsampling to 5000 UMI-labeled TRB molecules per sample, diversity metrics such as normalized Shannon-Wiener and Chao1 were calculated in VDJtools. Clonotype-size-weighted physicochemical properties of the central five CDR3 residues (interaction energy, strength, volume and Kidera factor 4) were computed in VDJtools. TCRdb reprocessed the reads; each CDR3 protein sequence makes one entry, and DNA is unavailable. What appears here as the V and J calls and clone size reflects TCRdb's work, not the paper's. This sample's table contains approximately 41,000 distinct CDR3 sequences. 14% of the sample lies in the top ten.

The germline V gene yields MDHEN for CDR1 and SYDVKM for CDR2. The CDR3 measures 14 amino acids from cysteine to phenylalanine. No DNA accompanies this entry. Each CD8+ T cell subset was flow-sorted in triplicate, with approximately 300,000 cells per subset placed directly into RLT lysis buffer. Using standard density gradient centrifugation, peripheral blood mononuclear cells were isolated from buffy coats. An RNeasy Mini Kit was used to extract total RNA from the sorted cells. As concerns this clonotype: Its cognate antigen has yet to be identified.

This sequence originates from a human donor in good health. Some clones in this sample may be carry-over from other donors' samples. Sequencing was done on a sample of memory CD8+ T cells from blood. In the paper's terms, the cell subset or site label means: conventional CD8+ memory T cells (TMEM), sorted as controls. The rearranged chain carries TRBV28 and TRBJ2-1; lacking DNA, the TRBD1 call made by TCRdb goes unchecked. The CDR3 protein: CASKADREVDEQFF.